The 14 T cell receptor beta chains below come from one sample, sequenced in a study of identifying expanded T cells in peripheral blood. Generated by immunoSEQ multiplex PCR, the TCRdb table keeps only in-frame clones and is missing some. The sample contains about 81,000 clones, 84% of which appear only once. Sequenced input: blood. The receptor set was obtained from a person aged 18 to 70 in good health.

The chain employs TRBV19 and TRBJ2-2; no clear D. The germline V gene has CDR1 LNHDA and CDR2 SQIVND (reference sequence). The CDR3 runs to 13 residues. The ends were cut back, 5 bases at V and 2 bases at J, with 6 bases in the middle. CDR3 sequence: CASSLRNTGELFF. CDR3 DNA: TGTGCCAGTAGTTTGAGAAACACCGGGGAGCTGTTTTTT.

V is TRBV28 and J is TRBJ2-7, with D possibly being TRBD1 (5 bases). CDR3 size: 13 residues. The V and J ends lost 4 bases and 2 bases respectively, with 9 bases between them. Per germline, CDR1 MDHEN and CDR2 SYDVKM. CDR3 nucleotides: TGTGCCAGCAGTTCCTCAGGGCCCTACGAGCAGTACTTC. Translation: CASSSSGPYEQYF.

The rearrangement uses TRBV5-1 and TRBJ2-7; 7 bases fit TRBD2. The CDR3 spans 13 residues. Germline-derived CDR1 and CDR2 are SGHRS and YFSETQ. After removal of 1 base from V and 5 bases from J, the junction contained 3 bases not matched to a gene. This chain's CDR3 is CASSLNREDEQYF. The CDR3 DNA is TGCGCCAGCAGCTTGAATCGGGAGGACGAGCAGTACTTC.

The chain employs TRBV5-1 and TRBJ2-3; tentative D call: TRBD2 (5 bases). The germline V gene encodes CDR1 SGHRS and CDR2 YFSETQ. V shed 7 bases and J shed 6 bases, with 24 bases lying between them. The CDR3 has 16 amino acids. The chain's CDR3 is CASQSAVSGPGDTQYF. The CDR3 bases are TGCGCCAGCCAATCAGCTGTGAGCGGCCCTGGGGATACGCAGTATTTT.

This clone was counted a few times. The chain uses TRBV5-1 and TRBJ2-2; 11 positions match TRBD2. The germline V gene has CDR1 SGHRS and CDR2 YFSETQ. This CDR3 has 18 amino acids. V was pared by 4 bases and J by 2 bases, with 10 bases of the junction left unmatched. The CDR3 is CASSLKGLAALNTGELFF. The CDR3 DNA follows: TGCGCCAGCAGCCTTAAGGGACTAGCGGCATTAAACACCGGGGAGCTGTTTTTT. The complete variable domain, with remaining parts taken from reference TRBV5-1 and TRBJ2-2, reads KAGVTQTPRYLIKTRGQQVTLSCSPISGHRSVSWYQQTPGQGLQFLFEYFSETQRNKGNFPGRFSGRQFSNSRSEMNVSTLELGDSALYLCASSLKGLAALNTGELFFGEGSRLTVL.

The chain employs TRBV4-3 and TRBJ2-2; a weak D match, TRBD1 (6 bases). Germline lookup yields CDR1 LGHNA and CDR2 YSLEER. Trimming removed 3 bases from V and 7 bases from J, with 18 bases in between. This CDR3 has 16 amino acids. The CDR3 bases are TGCGCCAGCAGCCACGTACAGGGCCCACAGGTCGGGGAGCTGTTTTTT. As protein: CASSHVQGPQVGELFF.

The CDR3 sequence: CASTPTQGPVPDTIYF. The CDR3 DNA reads as TGTGCCAGTACCCCGACGCAGGGACCCGTGCCTGACACCATATATTTT. The chain carries TRBV19 and TRBJ1-3; D is possibly TRBD1 (5 bases). Trimming took off 7 bases at V and 8 bases at J, with 24 bases between the two ends. The CDR3 is 16 residues long. Germline V gives CDR1 LNHDA, CDR2 SQIVND (reference sequence).

The V and J genes are TRBV28 and TRBJ2-7; no clear D gene. The CDR3 has 14 residues. The germline gives CDR1 MDHEN, CDR2 SYDVKM. Trimming stripped 10 bases from V and 2 bases from J, with 18 bases between. CDR3 loop: CATLPGRLTYEQYF. CDR3 in DNA: TGTGCCACCCTCCCCGGCAGACTTACCTACGAGCAGTACTTC.

This clone was seen a handful of times. The chain combines TRBV6-5 with TRBJ1-5; 8 bases align to TRBD1. V trimming: 6 bases; J trimming: 9 bases; junction bases outside the gene matches: 10. The germline CDR1 and CDR2 sequences are MNHEY and SVGAGI. CDR3 length equals 14 residues. The CDR3 DNA sequence: TGTGCCAGCAGAACGACAGGGGAGGGCCGGCCCCAGCATTTT. This gives the protein CASRTTGEGRPQHF.

J is TRBJ1-1 and V is TRBV10-3; D unresolved. The CDR3 runs 16 residues. Trimming removed 0 bases from V and 1 base from J, with 12 bases in between. Germline CDR1 is ENHRY and CDR2 is SYGVKD. This CDR3 is CAISESSSAGNTEAFF. CDR3 DNA sequence: TGTGCCATCAGTGAGTCCTCGAGTGCCGGGAACACTGAAGCTTTCTTT.

The chain combines TRBV28 with TRBJ2-1, with TRBD1 as a possible D gene (5 bases). The ends were cut back, 4 bases at V and 4 bases at J, with 20 bases in the middle. The germline CDR1 and CDR2 sequences are MDHEN and SYDVKM. The CDR3 contains 17 residues. The CDR3 here is CASSSHRARVVYNEQFF. CDR3 DNA: TGTGCCAGCAGTTCGCACCGGGCCAGGGTGGTTTACAATGAGCAGTTCTTC.

The chain recombines TRBV7-2 with TRBJ2-7; the D gene could be TRBD1 or TRBD2 (5 bases each). V lost 5 bases and J lost 2, with 13 bases in between. Germline CDR1 reads SGHTA; CDR2 reads FQGNSA. This CDR3 contains 14 residues. The CDR3 reads CASSLRDGTYEQYF. Written as DNA, the CDR3 is TGTGCCAGCAGCCTCCGGGACGGAACCTACGAGCAGTACTTC. Based on the CDR3 plus reference TRBV7-2 and TRBJ2-7, the full variable domain is GAGVSQSPSNKVTEKGKDVELRCDPISGHTALYWYRQSLGQGLEFLIYFQGNSAPDKSGLPSDRFSAERTGGSVSTLTIQRTQQEDSAVYLCASSLRDGTYEQYFGPGTRLTVT.

V usage is TRBV7-8 and J usage is TRBJ2-7; TRBD2 matches at 7 bases. CDR1 is SGHVS, CDR2 FQNEAQ, per germline. V shed 5 bases, J shed 0 bases, and the junction held 7 bases outside the gene matches. This CDR3 region has 15 residues. CDR3 protein: CASSPGGSSSYEQYF. For the CDR3, the DNA is TGTGCCAGCAGCCCCGGGGGGTCTAGCTCCTACGAGCAGTACTTC.

The V call is TRBV25-1, the J call TRBJ2-7; the match to TRBD1 covers 9 bases. The V segment lost 4 bases and the J segment 1 base; nucleotides outside the gene matches: 11. This CDR3 region has 17 residues. CDR1 is MGHDK, CDR2 SYGVNS, per germline. CDR3 DNA: TGTGCCAGCAGTGGACCGGGACAGGGACTCGTATCCTACGAGCAGTACTTC. Its protein is CASSGPGQGLVSYEQYF.